This is a list of T cell receptor beta chains from one sample in a study of blood T cell repertoires in COVID-19. Clones were sequenced by immunoSEQ multiplex PCR, and TCRdb holds only the in-frame ones, with some missing. This repertoire shows 250,000 to 300,000 clones, about nine tenths found once; its top ten account for over 2%. The sample was PBMCs or T cells enriched from blood (not recorded which). Source of these receptors: a woman between 40 and 55 years old with acute COVID-19. CDR3s include the opening cysteine and the closing phenylalanine or tryptophan. The order of the fields is D gene, V gene, J gene, CDR3 length, clone size, CDR3 protein, CDR3 DNA. D genes are given only for firm matches. Only some rows state a clone size, as once, few, many or a class for expanded clones.

d_gene: TRBD1
v_gene: TRBV24-1
j_gene: TRBJ2-2
len: 15
abundance: -
CDR3aa: CATSDRDRNTGELFF
CDR3nt: TGTGCCACCAGTGATAGGGACAGAAACACCGGGGAGCTGTTTTTT

d_gene: -
v_gene: TRBV6-5
j_gene: TRBJ2-1
len: 14
abundance: -
CDR3aa: CASSYGPGYNEQFF
CDR3nt: TGTGCCAGCAGTTACGGGCCTGGATACAATGAGCAGTTCTTC

d_gene: -
v_gene: TRBV19
j_gene: TRBJ2-3
len: 15
abundance: few
CDR3aa: CASSIDPFPGNTQYF
CDR3nt: TGTGCCAGTAGTATAGATCCGTTCCCCGGGAATACGCAGTATTTT

d_gene: TRBD2
v_gene: TRBV18
j_gene: TRBJ2-7
len: 17
abundance: -
CDR3aa: CASSPLSSGSGKAEQYF
CDR3nt: TGTGCCAGCTCACCTCTTTCTAGCGGGAGTGGTAAGGCCGAGCAGTACTTC

d_gene: -
v_gene: TRBV28
j_gene: TRBJ1-5
len: 14
abundance: once
CDR3aa: CASSGPLNNQPQHF
CDR3nt: TGTGCCAGCAGTGGTCCCCTGAACAATCAACCCCAGCATTTT

d_gene: -
v_gene: TRBV28
j_gene: TRBJ2-1
len: 14
abundance: once
CDR3aa: CASSPGTQYNEQFF
CDR3nt: TGTGCCAGCAGCCCCGGGACTCAGTACAATGAGCAGTTCTTC

d_gene: TRBD1
v_gene: TRBV4-1
j_gene: TRBJ1-5
len: 15
abundance: -
CDR3aa: CASSEYGTANQPQHF
CDR3nt: TGCGCCAGCAGCGAATACGGGACAGCCAATCAGCCCCAGCATTTT

d_gene: -
v_gene: TRBV7-2
j_gene: TRBJ1-6
len: 14
abundance: -
CDR3aa: CASIAGISNSPLHF
CDR3nt: TGTGCCAGCATAGCGGGGATATCTAATTCACCCCTCCACTTT

d_gene: -
v_gene: TRBV11-3
j_gene: TRBJ2-1
len: 13
abundance: -
CDR3aa: CASSFSSLNEQFF
CDR3nt: TGTGCCAGCAGCTTTTCTTCCCTCAATGAGCAGTTCTTC

d_gene: -
v_gene: TRBV7-9
j_gene: TRBJ1-3
len: 15
abundance: once
CDR3aa: CASSLEPSSGNTIYF
CDR3nt: TGTGCCAGCAGCTTAGAACCCAGCTCTGGAAACACCATATATTTT

d_gene: -
v_gene: TRBV18
j_gene: TRBJ1-1
len: 12
abundance: -
CDR3aa: CASSLQGQEAFF
CDR3nt: TGTGCCAGCTCTCTACAGGGCCAAGAAGCTTTCTTT